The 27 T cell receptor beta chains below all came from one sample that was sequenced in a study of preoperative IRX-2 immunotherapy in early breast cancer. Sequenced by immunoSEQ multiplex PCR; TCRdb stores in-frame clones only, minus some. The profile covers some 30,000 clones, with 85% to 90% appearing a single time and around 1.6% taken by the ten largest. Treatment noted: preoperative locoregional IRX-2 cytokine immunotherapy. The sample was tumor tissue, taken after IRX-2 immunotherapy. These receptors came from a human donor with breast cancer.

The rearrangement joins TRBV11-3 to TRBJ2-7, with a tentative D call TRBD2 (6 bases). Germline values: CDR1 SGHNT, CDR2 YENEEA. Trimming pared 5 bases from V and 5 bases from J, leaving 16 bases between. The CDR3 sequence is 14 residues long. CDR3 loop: CASSPTRAGNEQYV. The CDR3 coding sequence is TGTGCCAGCAGCCCGACGAGAGCGGGCAACGAGCAGTACGTC.

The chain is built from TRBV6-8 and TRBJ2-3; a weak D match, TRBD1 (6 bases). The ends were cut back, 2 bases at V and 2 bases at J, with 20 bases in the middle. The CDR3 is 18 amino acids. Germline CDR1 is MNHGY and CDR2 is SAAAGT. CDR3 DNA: TGTGCCAGCAGTTACGGTTCAGGGGCAGGGACCGCCACAGATACGCAGTATTTT. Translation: CASSYGSGAGTATDTQYF.

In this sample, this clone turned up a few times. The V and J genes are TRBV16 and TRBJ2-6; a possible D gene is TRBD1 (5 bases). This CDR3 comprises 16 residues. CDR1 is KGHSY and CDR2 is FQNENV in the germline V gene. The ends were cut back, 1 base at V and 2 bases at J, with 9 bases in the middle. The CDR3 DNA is TGTGCCAGCAGCCAATTTTGGGGCCCTGGGGCCAACGTCCTGACTTTC. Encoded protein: CASSQFWGPGANVLTF.

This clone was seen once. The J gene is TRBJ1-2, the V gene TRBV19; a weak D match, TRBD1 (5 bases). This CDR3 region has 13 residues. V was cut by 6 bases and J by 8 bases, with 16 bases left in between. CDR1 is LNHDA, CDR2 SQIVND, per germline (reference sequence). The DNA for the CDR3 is TGTGCCAGTAGCCCGGTTTATGGGGACGGCTACACCTTC. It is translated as CASSPVYGDGYTF.

CDR3 loop: CASSYRAQSNTEAFF. CDR3 DNA sequence: TGTGCCAGCAGTTACCGGGCCCAGTCGAACACTGAAGCTTTCTTT. The J gene is TRBJ1-1, the V gene TRBV6-8; D remains unclear. Trimming removed 2 bases at V and 1 base at J, with 11 bases between. The germline V gene encodes CDR1 MNHGY and CDR2 SAAAGT. The CDR3 runs to 15 residues.

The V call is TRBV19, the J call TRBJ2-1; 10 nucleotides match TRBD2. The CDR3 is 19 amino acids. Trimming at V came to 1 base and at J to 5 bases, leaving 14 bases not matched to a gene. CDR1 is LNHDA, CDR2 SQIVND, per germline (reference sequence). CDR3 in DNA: TGTGCCAGTAGTATAGCTAGCGGGAGCGCTGGGGGATCGGACAATGAGCAGTTCTTC. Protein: CASSIASGSAGGSDNEQFF.

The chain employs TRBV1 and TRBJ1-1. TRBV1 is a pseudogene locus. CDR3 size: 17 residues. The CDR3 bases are TGCGCCAGCAGCCAAATCAGCTTAGCTGGTCCGAACACTGAAGCTTTCTTT. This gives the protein CASSQISLAGPNTEAFF.

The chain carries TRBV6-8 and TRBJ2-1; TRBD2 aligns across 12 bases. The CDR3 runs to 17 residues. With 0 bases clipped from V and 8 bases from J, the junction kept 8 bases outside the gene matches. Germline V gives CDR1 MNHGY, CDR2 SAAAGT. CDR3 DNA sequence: TGTGCCAGCAGTTACTCGGGCGGATGGACTAGCGGGGATGAGCAGTTCTTC. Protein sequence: CASSYSGGWTSGDEQFF.

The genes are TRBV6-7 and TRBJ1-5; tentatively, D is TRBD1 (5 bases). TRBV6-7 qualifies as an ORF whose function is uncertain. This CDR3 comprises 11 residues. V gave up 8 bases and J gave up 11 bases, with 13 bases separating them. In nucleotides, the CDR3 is TGTGCCAGCGGACACCCCAAGTCCCAGCATTTT. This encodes CASGHPKSQHF.

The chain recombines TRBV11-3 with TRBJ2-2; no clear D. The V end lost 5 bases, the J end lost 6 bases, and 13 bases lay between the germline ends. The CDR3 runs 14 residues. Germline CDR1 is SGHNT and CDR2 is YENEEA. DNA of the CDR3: TGTGCCAGCAGCCAGAGCATTAGGGCCGGGGAGCTGTTTTTT. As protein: CASSQSIRAGELFF.

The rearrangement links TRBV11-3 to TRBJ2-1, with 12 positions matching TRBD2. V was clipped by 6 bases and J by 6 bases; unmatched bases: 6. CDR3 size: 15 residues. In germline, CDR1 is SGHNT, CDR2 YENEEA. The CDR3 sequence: CASRQPGLAGNEQFF. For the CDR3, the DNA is TGTGCCAGCAGGCAACCGGGACTAGCGGGCAATGAGCAGTTCTTC.

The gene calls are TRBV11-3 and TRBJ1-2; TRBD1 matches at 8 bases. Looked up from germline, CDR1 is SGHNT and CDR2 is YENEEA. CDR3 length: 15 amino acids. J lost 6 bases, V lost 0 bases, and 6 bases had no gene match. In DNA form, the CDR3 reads TGTGCCAGCAGCTTAGAAGGGACAGGAGGAAATGGCTACACCTTC. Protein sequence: CASSLEGTGGNGYTF.

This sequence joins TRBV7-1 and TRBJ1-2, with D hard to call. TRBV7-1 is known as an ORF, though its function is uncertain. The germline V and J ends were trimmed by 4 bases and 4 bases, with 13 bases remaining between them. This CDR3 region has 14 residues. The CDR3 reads CASSLDTGSYGYTF. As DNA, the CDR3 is TGTGCCAGCAGCTTAGATACGGGTTCCTATGGCTACACCTTC.

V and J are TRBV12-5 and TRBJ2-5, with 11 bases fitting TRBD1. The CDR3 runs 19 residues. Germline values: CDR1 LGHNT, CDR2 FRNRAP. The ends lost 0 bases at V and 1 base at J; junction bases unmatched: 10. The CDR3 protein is CASGLVLDGTGGLQETQYF. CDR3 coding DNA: TGTGCTAGTGGTTTGGTACTCGACGGGACAGGGGGACTCCAAGAGACCCAGTACTTC.

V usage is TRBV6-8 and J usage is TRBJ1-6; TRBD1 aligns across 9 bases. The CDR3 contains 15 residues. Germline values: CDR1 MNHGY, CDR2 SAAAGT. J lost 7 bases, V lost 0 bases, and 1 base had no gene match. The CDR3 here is CASSYSGQGNSPLHF. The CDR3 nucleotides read TGTGCCAGCAGTTACTCCGGACAGGGGAATTCACCCCTCCACTTT.

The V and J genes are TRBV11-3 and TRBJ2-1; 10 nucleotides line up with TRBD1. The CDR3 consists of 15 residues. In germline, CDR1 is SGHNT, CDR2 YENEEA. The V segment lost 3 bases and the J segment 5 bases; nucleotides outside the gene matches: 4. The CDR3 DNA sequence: TGTGCCAGCAGCTTGGGACAGGGGAGGAACAATGAGCAGTTCTTC. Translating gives CASSLGQGRNNEQFF.

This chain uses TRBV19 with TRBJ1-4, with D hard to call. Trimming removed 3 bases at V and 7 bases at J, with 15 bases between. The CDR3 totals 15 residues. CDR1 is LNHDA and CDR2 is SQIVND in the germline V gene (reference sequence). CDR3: CASSMTAGVGEKLFF. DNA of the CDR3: TGTGCCAGTAGTATGACGGCGGGTGTGGGTGAAAAACTGTTTTTT.

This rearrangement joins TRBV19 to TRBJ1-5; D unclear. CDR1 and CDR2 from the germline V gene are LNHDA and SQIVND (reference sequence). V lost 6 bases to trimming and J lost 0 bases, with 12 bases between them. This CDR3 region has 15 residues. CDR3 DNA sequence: TGTGCCAGTAGGACTGGGCAGTATAGCAATCAGCCCCAGCATTTT. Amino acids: CASRTGQYSNQPQHF.

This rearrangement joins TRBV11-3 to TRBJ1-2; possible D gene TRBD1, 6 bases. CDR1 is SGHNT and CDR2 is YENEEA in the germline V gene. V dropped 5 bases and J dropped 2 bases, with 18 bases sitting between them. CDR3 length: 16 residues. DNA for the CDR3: TGTGCCAGCAGCGTAAGCAGGGGTAACATAAACTATGGCTACACCTTC. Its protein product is CASSVSRGNINYGYTF.

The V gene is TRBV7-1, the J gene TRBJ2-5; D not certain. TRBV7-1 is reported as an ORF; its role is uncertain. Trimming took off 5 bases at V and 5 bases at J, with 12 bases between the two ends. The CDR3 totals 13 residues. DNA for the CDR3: TGTGCCAGCAGCCCCCTAGGGTCCGAGACCCAGTACTTC. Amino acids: CASSPLGSETQYF.

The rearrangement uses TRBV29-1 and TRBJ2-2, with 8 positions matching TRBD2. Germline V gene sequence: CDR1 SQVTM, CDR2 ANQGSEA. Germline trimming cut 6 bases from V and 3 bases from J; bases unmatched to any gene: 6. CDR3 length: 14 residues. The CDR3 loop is CSVASGSDTGELFF. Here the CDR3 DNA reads TGCAGCGTCGCCAGCGGGAGTGACACCGGGGAGCTGTTTTTT.

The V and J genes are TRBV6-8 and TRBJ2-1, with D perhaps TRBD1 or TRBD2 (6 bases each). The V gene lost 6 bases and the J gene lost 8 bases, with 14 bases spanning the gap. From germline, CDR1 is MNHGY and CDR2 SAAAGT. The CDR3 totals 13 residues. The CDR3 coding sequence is TGTGCCAGCAGACGACCAGGGGAGGATGAGCAGTTCTTC. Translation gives CASRRPGEDEQFF.

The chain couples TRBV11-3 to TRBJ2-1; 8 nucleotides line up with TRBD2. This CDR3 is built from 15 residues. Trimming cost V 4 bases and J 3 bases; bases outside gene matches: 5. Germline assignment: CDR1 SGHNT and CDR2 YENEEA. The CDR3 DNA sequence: TGTGCCAGCAGCTGGGGGAGCGGGAGCTACAATGAGCAGTTCTTC. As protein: CASSWGSGSYNEQFF.

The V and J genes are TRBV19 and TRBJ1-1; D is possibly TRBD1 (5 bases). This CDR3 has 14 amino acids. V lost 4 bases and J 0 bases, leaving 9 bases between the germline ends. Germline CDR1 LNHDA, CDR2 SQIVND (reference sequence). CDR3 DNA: TGTGCCAGTAGTAGGGGACCGGTGAACACTGAAGCTTTCTTT. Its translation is CASSRGPVNTEAFF.

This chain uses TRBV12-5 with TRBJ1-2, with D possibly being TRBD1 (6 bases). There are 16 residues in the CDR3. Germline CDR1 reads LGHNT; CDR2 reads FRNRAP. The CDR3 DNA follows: TGTGCCGAACGTACCCTTGGAACAGGGCGTAACTATGGCTACACCTTC. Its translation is CAERTLGTGRNYGYTF. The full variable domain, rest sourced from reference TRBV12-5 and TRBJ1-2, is DARVTQTPRHKVTEMGQEVTMRCQPILGHNTVFWYRQTMMQGLELLAYFRNRAPLDDSGMPKDRFSAEMPDATLATLKIQPSEPRDSAVYFCAERTLGTGRNYGYTFGSGTRLTVV.

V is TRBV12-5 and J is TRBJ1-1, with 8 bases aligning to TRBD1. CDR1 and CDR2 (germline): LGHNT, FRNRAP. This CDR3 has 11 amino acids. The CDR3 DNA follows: TGTGCCAGCACACGGACAGGGGAAGCTTTCTTT. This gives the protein CASTRTGEAFF.

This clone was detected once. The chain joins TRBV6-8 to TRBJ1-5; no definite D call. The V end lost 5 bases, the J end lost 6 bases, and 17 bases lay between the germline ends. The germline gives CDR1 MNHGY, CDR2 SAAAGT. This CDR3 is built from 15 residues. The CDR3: CASSPGAGWSQPQHF. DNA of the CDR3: TGTGCCAGCAGTCCCGGCGCGGGCTGGAGTCAGCCCCAGCATTTT.